The source of this T cell receptor (beta chain) is a study of PD-L1 blockade in urothelial cancer. Study background: Blood analyses occurred 3 weeks (second dose) and 6 weeks post treatment start. Blood gave a median around 150,000 T cells. Study-level points and caveats: Pretreatment peripheral blood TCR clonality that fell below the median predicted better survival among the patients studied.

Synthetically made TCR analog templates were put into each PCR as spikes. The method was immunoSEQ multiplex PCR; TCRdb's version includes in-frame clones alone and lacks a portion of them. The profile shows over 30,000 clones, under 90% of them singletons. The time point denotes: pretreatment peripheral blood. About this clone: Its cognate antigen is unknown.

Trimming cost V 1 base and J 5 bases, with 11 bases left between them. This CDR3 contains 14 residues. Germline CDR1 and CDR2: MNHNS and SASEGT. The TCR comes from a man in his fifties or sixties with urothelial cancer. The sample consisted of PBMCs, taken around atezolizumab (anti-PD-L1) treatment. The chain couples TRBV6-1 to TRBJ1-1; TRBD1 is a possible D gene (5 bases). The CDR3 DNA sequence: TGTGCCAGCAGTGAAGGGGGGGGGAAGACTGAAGCTTTCTTT. Translated: CASSEGGGKTEAFF.